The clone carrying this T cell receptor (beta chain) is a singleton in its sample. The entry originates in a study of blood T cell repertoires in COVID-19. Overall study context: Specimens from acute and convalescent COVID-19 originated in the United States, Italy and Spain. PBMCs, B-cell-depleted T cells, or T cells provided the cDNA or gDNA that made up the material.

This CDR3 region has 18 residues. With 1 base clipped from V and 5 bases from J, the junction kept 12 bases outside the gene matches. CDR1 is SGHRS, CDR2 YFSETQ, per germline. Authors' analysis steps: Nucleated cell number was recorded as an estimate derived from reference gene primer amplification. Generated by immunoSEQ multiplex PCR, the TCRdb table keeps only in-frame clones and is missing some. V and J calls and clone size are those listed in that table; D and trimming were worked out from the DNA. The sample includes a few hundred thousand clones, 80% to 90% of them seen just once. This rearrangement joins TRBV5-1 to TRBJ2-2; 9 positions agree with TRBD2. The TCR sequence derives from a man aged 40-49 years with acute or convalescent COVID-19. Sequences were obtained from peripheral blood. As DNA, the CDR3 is TGCGCCAGCAGCTTGTCGGGTCAAGCGGGGGGAATTACCGGGGAGCTGTTTTTT. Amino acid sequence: CASSLSGQAGGITGELFF.